This T cell receptor beta chain was obtained from a study of T cell clonotyping in hematopoietic cell transplantation. Study observations and caveats: At the given depth, recipient repertoires were over 95% de novo clonotypes. Pathologically expanded recipient clonotypes increased progressively from day 30 to day 180 as diversity fell. Broader posttransplant TCR repertoire diversity was predicted by graft donor and pretransplant recipient Inverse Simpson Index values.

Remarks on this clone: Its antigen is as yet unknown.

This CDR3 has 14 amino acids. CDR1 and CDR2 (germline): LNHDA, SQIVND (reference sequence). V lost 5 bases and J lost 8, with 16 bases in between. The protocol was immunoSEQ multiplex PCR, while the TCRdb copy is restricted to in-frame clones and leaves out a portion. In the table there are about 4,500 clones, 90% to 95% of which are singletons. This clonotype originated in a male patient aged 70 to 80 who had an allogeneic stem cell transplant from an unrelated donor, so T cells may come from the graft donor. Some clones in this sample may be carry-over from other donors' samples. This sequence joins TRBV19 and TRBJ2-1, with D perhaps matching TRBD2 (6 bases). The sample consisted of peripheral blood mononuclear cells, taken 30 days after allogeneic stem cell transplant. CDR3 sequence (DNA): TGTGCCAGTAGTGGCCGCGGCGGGGACTATGAGCAGTTCTTC. This sequence encodes CASSGRGGDYEQFF.